Each of the 23 T cell receptor beta chains below was sequenced from the same sample in a study of cytomegalovirus exposure and HLA in healthy donors. The PCR contained 60 Vbeta and 13 Jbeta primers. Produced via immunoSEQ multiplex PCR; TCRdb's table is partial and in-frame only. Listed are approximately 40,000 clones; roughly 5.8% falls within the top ten. Sequencing input: PBMCs. The receptors originated from a human donor in good health.

The genes are TRBV6-5 and TRBJ2-7; 12 bases fit TRBD1. The CDR3 covers 15 residues. V shed 4 bases, J shed 4 bases, and the junction held 5 bases outside the gene matches. Germline V gene lookup returns CDR1 MNHEY and CDR2 SVGAGI. The DNA for the CDR3 is TGTGCCAGCAGTTCCCCGGGACAGGGGGCTTACGAGCAGTACTTC. Translated, it gives CASSSPGQGAYEQYF.

The chain combines TRBV5-4 with TRBJ2-7; perhaps TRBD1 as D (6 bases). Trimming removed 0 bases from V and 4 bases from J, with 8 bases in between. The CDR3 runs to 13 residues. Germline V lookup: CDR1 SGHNT, CDR2 YYREEE (reference sequence). The CDR3 nucleotides read TGTGCCAGCAGCTTGGACCAGGGGTACGAGCAGTACTTC. Translation gives CASSLDQGYEQYF.

This chain connects TRBV7-3 to TRBJ1-6; possible D gene TRBD1, 6 bases. There are 13 residues in the CDR3. Germline V gives CDR1 SGHTA, CDR2 FQGTGA. With 5 bases removed from V and 8 bases from J, the gap between germline ends came to 10 bases. CDR3: CASSERTDSPLHF. The CDR3 region has the DNA TGTGCCAGCAGCGAGAGGACAGATTCACCCCTCCACTTT.

The chain links TRBV7-9 to TRBJ2-6; D gene ambiguous. The ends were cut back, 11 bases at V and 1 base at J, with 6 bases in the middle. The germline gives CDR1 SEHNR, CDR2 FQNEAQ (reference sequence). The CDR3 is made up of 12 amino acids. CDR3 amino acids: CAGPSGANVLTF. The DNA for the CDR3 is TGTGCCGGCCCGTCTGGGGCCAACGTCCTGACTTTC. The full variable domain, rest sourced from reference TRBV7-9 and TRBJ2-6, is DTGVSQNPRHKITKRGQNVTFRCDPISEHNRLYWYRQTLGQGPEFLTYFQNEAQLEKSRLLSDRFSAERPKGSFSTLEIQRTEQGDSAMYLCAGPSGANVLTFGAGSRLTVL.

The chain uses TRBV5-6 and TRBJ2-5, with 11 bases that match TRBD2. The CDR3 length is 15 residues. In germline, CDR1 is SGHDT, CDR2 YYEEEE. Trimming took 4 bases from V and 5 from J; bases not matched to a gene: 7. CDR3 DNA sequence: TGTGCCAGCAGCGCCCTAGCGGGGGGATCTGAGACCCAGTACTTC. The encoded protein is CASSALAGGSETQYF.

The chain couples TRBV9 to TRBJ1-1, with a tentative D call TRBD1 (5 bases). CDR1 SGDLS and CDR2 YYNGEE come from the germline V gene. The CDR3 sequence is 13 residues long. V was clipped by 3 bases and J by 1 base, with 7 bases between them. CDR3 protein: CASSGTPNTEAFF. DNA for the CDR3: TGTGCCAGCAGCGGGACACCGAACACTGAAGCTTTCTTT.

The chain uses TRBV27 and TRBJ2-7; the match to TRBD1 covers 8 bases. With V trimmed by 3 bases and J by 7 bases, 5 bases remained unmatched. Germline CDR1 and CDR2: MNHEY and SMNVEV (reference sequence). The CDR3 is 13 amino acids. The CDR3 loop reads CASSLAGGHEQYF. The CDR3 nucleotides are TGTGCCAGCAGTTTGGCAGGGGGCCATGAGCAGTACTTC.

The chain couples TRBV9 to TRBJ2-2, with D unclear. CDR3 size: 14 residues. V was clipped by 2 bases and J by 3 bases, with 8 bases between them. CDR1 and CDR2 from the germline V gene are SGDLS and YYNGEE. CDR3 sequence (DNA): TGTGCCAGCAGCGTTTACGGAGACACCGGGGAGCTGTTTTTT. This encodes CASSVYGDTGELFF.

The genes are TRBV6-1 and TRBJ2-3, with 8 positions matching TRBD2. V gave up 6 bases and J gave up 5 bases; unmatched junction bases: 7. The CDR3 extends over 14 amino acids. CDR1 and CDR2 from the germline V gene are MNHNS and SASEGT. CDR3 sequence: CASRRTSSQDTQYF. The CDR3 DNA reads TGTGCCAGCAGAAGGACTAGCAGTCAAGATACGCAGTATTTT.

V and J are TRBV4-1 and TRBJ1-1; no reliable D call. V was clipped by 0 bases and J by 13 bases, with 15 bases between them. The germline gives CDR1 MGHRA, CDR2 YSYEKL. This CDR3 has 13 amino acids. The CDR3 here is CASSQDGQRRDFF. CDR3 DNA: TGCGCCAGCAGCCAAGATGGGCAGAGACGAGATTTCTTT.

The J gene is TRBJ2-5, the V gene TRBV29-1; 7 positions agree with TRBD1. The CDR3 is 12 residues long. With V trimmed by 7 bases and J by 1 base, 3 bases remained unmatched. Germline-derived CDR1 and CDR2 are SQVTM and ANQGSEA. The CDR3 protein is CSARDSQETQYF. CDR3 DNA: TGCAGCGCCCGGGACAGCCAAGAGACCCAGTACTTC.

The chain employs TRBV30 and TRBJ2-5; 8 nucleotides line up with TRBD2. The CDR3 has 16 amino acids. Looked up from germline, CDR1 is GTSNPN and CDR2 is SVGIG (reference sequence). J was trimmed by 1 base and V by 0 bases; bases with no gene match: 7. CDR3 residues: CAWSVWRGVTQETQYF. In DNA form, the CDR3 reads TGTGCCTGGAGTGTATGGCGGGGGGTAACCCAAGAGACCCAGTACTTC.

The gene calls are TRBV28 and TRBJ1-6; 7 positions agree with TRBD1. J gave up 9 bases and V 6 bases, and 11 bases lay outside the gene matches. CDR3 length: 15 amino acids. CDR1 is MDHEN, CDR2 SYDVKM, per germline. CDR3 in amino acids: CASRPTTGAGSPLHF. DNA of the CDR3: TGTGCCAGCAGGCCTACTACAGGGGCAGGTTCACCCCTCCACTTT.

The chain combines TRBV4-1 with TRBJ2-1; 9 nucleotides agree with TRBD1. With V trimmed by 5 bases and J by 3 bases, 2 bases remained unmatched. Germline CDR1 reads MGHRA; CDR2 reads YSYEKL. The CDR3 sequence is 14 residues long. Written as DNA, the CDR3 is TGCGCCAGCAGCAGGACAGGGGTCTACAATGAGCAGTTCTTC. Amino acids: CASSRTGVYNEQFF.

The rearrangement joins TRBV4-1 to TRBJ1-2; 8 nucleotides line up with TRBD1. CDR1 is MGHRA and CDR2 is YSYEKL in the germline V gene. The ends lost 3 bases at V and 6 bases at J; junction bases unmatched: 9. The CDR3 contains 15 residues. DNA for the CDR3: TGCGCCAGCAGCCATGACAGGGGAATGTTGAATGGCTACACCTTC. Amino acid sequence: CASSHDRGMLNGYTF.

The chain uses TRBV5-1 and TRBJ1-3; D is possibly TRBD1 (6 bases). Germline V CDR1 and CDR2: SGHRS, YFSETQ. This CDR3 region has 14 residues. Trimming shortened V by 4 bases and J by 7 bases, and 15 bases separated the two germline ends. CDR3 nucleotide sequence: TGCGCCAGCAGCCAACGAGGGGGGGACAACACCATATATTTT. It specifies CASSQRGGDNTIYF.

The V gene is TRBV6-6, the J gene TRBJ2-2; the D gene is possibly TRBD1 (6 bases). CDR3 length equals 14 residues. Germline values: CDR1 MNHNY, CDR2 SVGAGI (reference sequence). V shed 2 bases and J shed 7 bases, with 11 bases lying between them. CDR3 sequence (DNA): TGTGCCAGCAGTTACCTGACAGGAGGCGGGGAGCTGTTTTTT. Encoded protein: CASSYLTGGGELFF.

The rearrangement joins TRBV28 to TRBJ2-2, with D unresolved. The CDR3 sequence is 14 residues long. Germline loops: CDR1 MDHEN, CDR2 SYDVKM. V was pared by 6 bases and J by 6 bases, with 14 bases between. CDR3 amino acids: CASSPHSIPGELFF. In DNA, the CDR3 is TGTGCCAGCAGCCCGCACAGTATCCCCGGGGAGCTGTTTTTT.

The rearrangement uses TRBV30 and TRBJ2-5; no clear D. V was trimmed by 5 bases and J by 2 bases, leaving 6 bases between them. Looked up from germline, CDR1 is GTSNPN and CDR2 is SVGIG (reference sequence). The CDR3 has 11 amino acids. The CDR3 here is CAWALQETQYF. Written as DNA, the CDR3 is TGTGCCTGGGCCCTACAAGAGACCCAGTACTTC.

The CDR3 is CASSSWGGTDTQYF. The CDR3 DNA follows: TGTGCCAGCAGCTCCTGGGGGGGCACAGATACGCAGTATTTT. The rearrangement joins TRBV11-2 to TRBJ2-3, with D maybe TRBD2 (6 bases). The CDR3 loop spans 14 amino acids. The germline V and J ends were trimmed by 4 bases and 1 base, with 9 bases remaining between them. The germline V gene has CDR1 SGHAT and CDR2 FQNNGV. Supplemented by reference TRBV11-2 and TRBJ2-3, the full variable domain reads EAGVAQSPRYKIIEKRQSVAFWCNPISGHATLYWYQQILGQGPKLLIQFQNNGVVDDSQLPKDRFSAERLKGVDSTLKIQPAKLEDSAVYLCASSSWGGTDTQYFGPGTRLTVL.

The rearrangement joins TRBV28 to TRBJ2-1, with 7 bases aligning to TRBD1. V lost 7 bases to trimming and J lost 0 bases; unmatched junction nucleotides: 9. CDR1 MDHEN and CDR2 SYDVKM come from the germline V gene. The CDR3 length is 16 residues. CDR3 protein: CASIPRDSSSYNEQFF. In DNA, the CDR3 is TGTGCCAGCATCCCTAGGGACAGCAGCTCCTACAATGAGCAGTTCTTC. Combining the CDR3 with reference TRBV28 and TRBJ2-1 gives the whole variable domain DVKVTQSSRYLVKRTGEKVFLECVQDMDHENMFWYRQDPGLGLRLIYFSYDVKMKEKGDIPEGYSVSREKKERFSLILESASTNQTSMYLCASIPRDSSSYNEQFFGPGTRLTVL.

This chain links TRBV18 with TRBJ2-1, with 8 nucleotides matching TRBD1. J lost 15 bases, V lost 5 bases, and 12 bases had no gene match. The CDR3 is made up of 13 amino acids. From germline, CDR1 is KGHSH and CDR2 LQKENI. CDR3 in DNA: TGTGCCAGCTCAGAAACACAGGACAGGGATGCGTTCTTC. As protein: CASSETQDRDAFF.

V usage is TRBV4-2 and J usage is TRBJ2-7; D unresolved. Between the trimmed V and J ends, which lost 0 bases and 3 bases, there was a span of 12 bases. There are 15 residues in the CDR3. In germline, CDR1 is LGHNA, CDR2 YNFKEQ. CDR3 sequence: CASSQEYPPLYEQYF. CDR3 bases: TGTGCCAGCAGCCAAGAATATCCCCCCCTCTACGAGCAGTACTTC.